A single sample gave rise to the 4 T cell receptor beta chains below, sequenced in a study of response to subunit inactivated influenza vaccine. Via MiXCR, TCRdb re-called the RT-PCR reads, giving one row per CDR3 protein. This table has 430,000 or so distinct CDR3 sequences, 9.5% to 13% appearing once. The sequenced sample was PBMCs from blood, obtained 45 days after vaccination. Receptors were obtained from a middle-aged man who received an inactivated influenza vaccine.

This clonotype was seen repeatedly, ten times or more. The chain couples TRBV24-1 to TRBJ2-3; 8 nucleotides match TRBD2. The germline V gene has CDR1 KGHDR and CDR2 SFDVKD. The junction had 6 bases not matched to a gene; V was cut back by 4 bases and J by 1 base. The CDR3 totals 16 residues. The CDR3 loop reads CATSDPQRGRTDTQYF. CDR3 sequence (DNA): TGTGCCACCAGTGACCCCCAGCGGGGGCGCACAGATACGCAGTATTTT.

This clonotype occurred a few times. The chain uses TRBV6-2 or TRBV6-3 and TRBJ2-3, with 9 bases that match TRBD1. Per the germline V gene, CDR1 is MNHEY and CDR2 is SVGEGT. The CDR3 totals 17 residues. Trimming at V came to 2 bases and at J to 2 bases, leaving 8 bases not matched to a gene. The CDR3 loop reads CASSYRTGEGHTDTQYF. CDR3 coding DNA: TGTGCCAGCAGTTACCGGACAGGGGAGGGGCACACAGATACGCAGTATTTT.

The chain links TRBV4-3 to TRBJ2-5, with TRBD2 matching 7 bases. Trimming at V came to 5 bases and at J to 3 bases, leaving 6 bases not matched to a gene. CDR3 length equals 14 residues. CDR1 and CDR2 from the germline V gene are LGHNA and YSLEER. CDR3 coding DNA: TGCGCCAGCAGCAAAACCGGGACTAAAGAGACCCAGTACTTC. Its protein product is CASSKTGTKETQYF.

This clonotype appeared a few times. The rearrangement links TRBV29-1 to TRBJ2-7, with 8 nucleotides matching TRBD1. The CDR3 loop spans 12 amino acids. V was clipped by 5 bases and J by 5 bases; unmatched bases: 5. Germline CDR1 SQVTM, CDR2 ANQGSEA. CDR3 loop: CSVRTGIHEQYF. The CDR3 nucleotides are TGCAGCGTTAGGACAGGGATCCACGAGCAGTACTTC.